A selection of T cell receptor beta chains follows, all from one sample in a study of cytomegalovirus exposure and HLA in healthy donors. Method: immunoSEQ multiplex PCR; TCRdb's copy keeps in-frame clones and lacks some. The sample holds roughly 97,000 clones, around 80% seen once. Sequenced material: PBMCs. These receptors originate from a woman aged 18-29 years in good health and CMV-seropositive. Both conserved end residues are part of each CDR3. Fields, in order: D gene, clone size, V gene, J gene, CDR3 protein, CDR3 DNA. A D gene is named only where the DNA matches it firmly. For some rows the clone size is stated as once, few or many, or as a class when expanded; others skip it.

TRBD1	once	TRBV11-1	TRBJ2-2	CASSQGQTNTGELFF	TGTGCCAGCAGCCAGGGACAGACGAACACCGGGGAGCTGTTTTTT
TRBD2	NA	TRBV7-6	TRBJ2-1	CASSPVGTSGTNEQFF	TGTGCCAGCAGCCCGGTGGGGACTAGCGGTACCAATGAGCAGTTCTTC
NA	NA	TRBV4-1	TRBJ1-5	CASSQDAVYSNQPQHF	TGCGCCAGCAGCCAAGATGCGGTTTATAGCAATCAGCCCCAGCATTTT
TRBD2	NA	TRBV28	TRBJ2-7	CASSLMSSGRATTYEQYF	TGTGCCAGCAGTTTAATGTCTAGCGGGAGGGCCACTACCTACGAGCAGTACTTC
NA	NA	TRBV30	TRBJ1-5	CAWSVKGGNQPQHF	TGTGCCTGGAGTGTCAAAGGGGGCAATCAGCCCCAGCATTTT
TRBD2	NA	TRBV7-9	TRBJ2-7	CASSSNPGLAGGSEQYF	TGTGCCAGCAGCTCCAACCCGGGACTAGCGGGAGGAAGCGAGCAGTACTTC
TRBD2	once	TRBV30	TRBJ2-5	CAWSEGGAGAETQYF	TGTGCCTGGAGTGAGGGGGGAGCGGGAGCCGAGACCCAGTACTTC
TRBD2	NA	TRBV7-6	TRBJ2-1	CASSLGVAGVGNEQFF	TGTGCCAGCAGCTTAGGGGTAGCGGGAGTTGGGAATGAGCAGTTCTTC
NA	few	TRBV5-1	TRBJ2-1	CASSQDSNEQFF	TGCGCCAGCAGCCAGGACAGTAATGAGCAGTTCTTC
TRBD2	NA	TRBV27	TRBJ2-3	CASSFTLAGGTDTQYF	TGTGCCAGCAGTTTTACCCTAGCGGGAGGCACAGATACGCAGTATTTT
NA	NA	TRBV5-4	TRBJ2-5	CASSLQEQTQYF	TGTGCCAGCAGCTTGCAGGAACAGACCCAGTACTTC
TRBD2	NA	TRBV6-1	TRBJ2-4	CASSERRGEYF	TGTGCCAGCAGTGAACGGCGGGGGGAGTACTTC
TRBD2	NA	TRBV6-5	TRBJ2-1	CASSLTSGGYNEQFF	TGTGCCAGCAGTCTCACTAGCGGGGGCTACAATGAGCAGTTCTTC
TRBD1	NA	TRBV5-8	TRBJ1-5	CASSLRSGGNQPQHF	TGTGCCAGCAGCTTAAGGTCAGGGGGAAATCAGCCCCAGCATTTT
NA	once	TRBV30	TRBJ1-1	CAWTRAGMNTEAFF	TGTGCCTGGACCAGGGCAGGAATGAACACTGAAGCTTTCTTT
NA	NA	TRBV5-1	TRBJ2-5	CASSFAGKETQYF	TGCGCCAGCAGCTTCGCAGGGAAAGAGACCCAGTACTTC
NA	NA	TRBV6-5	TRBJ1-4	CASSPGQPTEEKLFF	TGTGCCAGCAGTCCCGGACAGCCCACGGAAGAAAAACTGTTTTTT
TRBD1	once	TRBV6-5	TRBJ1-6	CASSYNGQGGSPLHF	TGTGCCAGCAGTTACAACGGACAGGGCGGATCACCCCTCCACTTT